This paragraph reports one T cell receptor (beta chain). Its antigen is still unknown. These data belong to a study of T cell responses to AZD1222 COVID-19 vaccine. Findings of the study overall: Regions 160-218 and 743-854 held dominance among vaccine-associated CD4 TCRs, which spanned spike. Sampling captured repertoires only after the peak T cell response.

V was pared by 0 bases and J by 1 base, with 18 bases between. This CDR3 has 18 amino acids. CDR1 is LGHNA, CDR2 YNFKEQ, per germline. The data were produced by immunoSEQ multiplex PCR, yet TCRdb's version contains in-frame clones alone and is incomplete. The top ten hold approximately 7.7% of the sample, which has approximately 180,000 clones, almost 90% seen once. The input for sequencing was peripheral blood, taken on day 0 of AZD1222 vaccination. This rearrangement joins TRBV4-2 to TRBJ1-1; no reliable D call. The TCR comes from an adult in good health. The CDR3 coding sequence is TGTGCCAGCAGCCAAGATAGCCCCCTAGCGGCGGGGAACACTGAAGCTTTCTTT. Amino acid sequence: CASSQDSPLAAGNTEAFF.